Below, 5 T cell receptor beta chains from the same sample are listed, as sequenced in a study of CD8+CD57+ T cells in acquired aplastic anemia. The template used for profiling TCR beta VDJ and CDR3 was genomic DNA. Via MiXCR, TCRdb re-called the reads, giving one row per CDR3 protein. The table lists 200,000 or so distinct CDR3 sequences, about 64% of them singletons, with roughly 50% in the top ten. Sequencing used sorted CD4+, CD8+, or CD8+CD57+ T cells (not recorded which) from PBMCs. These receptors originate from a human donor with severe aplastic anemia or a healthy control (not recorded which).

The CDR3, as DNA: TGCGCCAGCAGTGAGAGGCGGAACACTGAAGCTTTCTTT. Residues: CASSERRNTEAFF. The chain is built from TRBV10-2 and TRBJ1-1; D gene uncertain. The CDR3 contains 13 residues. Trimming cost V 2 bases and J 1 base, with 5 bases left between them. In germline, CDR1 is WSHSY, CDR2 SAAADI.

The V gene is TRBV7-9, the J gene TRBJ2-7; D unclear. Trimming removed 1 base from V and 5 bases from J, with 12 bases in between. The CDR3 is made up of 14 amino acids. Per germline, CDR1 SEHNR and CDR2 FQNEAQ (reference sequence). CDR3 in DNA: TGTGCCAGCAGCTTAGGCGTGGGGTCCCACGAGCAGTACTTC. This sequence encodes CASSLGVGSHEQYF.

This chain uses TRBV5-1 with TRBJ1-2; D gene unclear. V lost 0 bases and J lost 6, with 15 bases in between. Germline V gene lookup returns CDR1 SGHRS and CDR2 YFSETQ. This CDR3 region has 15 residues. The CDR3 DNA sequence: TGCGCCAGCAGCTTGGGGGATATGATCTCCAATGGCTACACCTTC. Its protein is CASSLGDMISNGYTF. The variable domain in full, completed from reference TRBV5-1 and TRBJ1-2, reads KAGVTQTPRYLIKTRGQQVTLSCSPISGHRSVSWYQQTPGQGLQFLFEYFSETQRNKGNFPGRFSGRQFSNSRSEMNVSTLELGDSALYLCASSLGDMISNGYTFGSGTRLTVV.

The table lists this clonotype with many counts. This chain uses TRBV7-8 with TRBJ1-2; the D is unclear. CDR3 size: 13 residues. Trimming removed 5 bases at V and 6 bases at J, with 13 bases between. Germline CDR1 and CDR2: SGHVS and FQNEAQ. DNA for the CDR3: TGTGCCAGCAGCCCCTTTCCGATGGATGGCTACACCTTC. The encoded protein is CASSPFPMDGYTF. Full variable domain (missing parts from reference TRBV7-8 and TRBJ1-2): GAGVSQSPRYKVAKRGQDVALRCDPISGHVSLFWYQQALGQGPEFLTYFQNEAQLDKSGLPSDRFFAERPEGSVSTLKIQRTQQEDSAVYLCASSPFPMDGYTFGSGTRLTVV.

This chain joins TRBV15 and TRBJ2-7; D unclear. Germline V gene lookup returns CDR1 LNHNV and CDR2 YYDKDF (reference sequence). Trimming pared 0 bases from V and 4 bases from J, leaving 13 bases between. The CDR3 covers 15 residues. The CDR3 is CATSRDYGRRYEQYF. In nucleotides, the CDR3 is TGTGCCACCAGCAGAGATTATGGGCGCAGGTACGAGCAGTACTTC.